These 7 T cell receptor beta chains were all obtained from the same sample, sequenced in a study of blood T cell repertoires in COVID-19 (dated by TCRdb to about 2020). Receptors were amplified or captured by the immunoSEQ multiplex PCR assay. What TCRdb holds here is the immuneACCESS table cut down to in-frame rearrangements. Part of the clones is not present; checked against another copy, under half of the missing clones reflect an unresolved V gene, and the others are unexplained. The sample contains 150,000 to 200,000 clones, around 89% of them found a single time. The ten largest clones represent about 6.6% of the sample. Specimen: PBMCs or T cells enriched from blood (not recorded which). The receptors here all came from a woman aged 50 to 60 who had recovered from COVID-19.

The rearrangement joins TRBV21-1 to TRBJ1-6. TRBV21-1 represents a pseudogene. The CDR3 totals 16 residues. The CDR3 coding sequence is TGTGCCAGCAGCCGCGGGACGGGCTCCTATAATTCACCCCTCCACTTT. This translates into CASSRGTGSYNSPLHF.

This clone was recorded once. This chain links TRBV19 with TRBJ1-2, with 7 nucleotides matching TRBD1. This CDR3 spans 12 amino acids. Trimming at V came to 1 base and at J to 7 bases, leaving 0 bases not matched to a gene. From germline, CDR1 is LNHDA and CDR2 SQIVND (reference sequence). The chain's CDR3 is CASSIGQGGYTF. CDR3 coding DNA: TGTGCCAGTAGTATAGGACAGGGTGGCTACACCTTC.

The rearrangement uses TRBV5-1 and TRBJ1-1; maybe TRBD1 (6 bases). From germline, CDR1 is SGHRS and CDR2 YFSETQ. The CDR3 contains 15 residues. V shed 0 bases and J shed 0 bases, with 9 bases lying between them. This CDR3 is CASSLDGQMNTEAFF. CDR3 coding DNA: TGCGCCAGCAGCTTGGACGGACAGATGAACACTGAAGCTTTCTTT.

The chain employs TRBV7-2 and TRBJ2-3; D possibly corresponds to TRBD1 (5 bases). Trimming shortened V by 3 bases and J by 9 bases, and 16 bases separated the two germline ends. Germline V gene sequence: CDR1 SGHTA, CDR2 FQGNSA. The CDR3 runs 14 residues. The CDR3: CASSLTAPGRTQYF. The CDR3 coding sequence is TGTGCCAGCAGCTTGACAGCGCCGGGTCGCACGCAGTATTTT. The full variable domain, rest sourced from reference TRBV7-2 and TRBJ2-3, is GAGVSQSPSNKVTEKGKDVELRCDPISGHTALYWYRQSLGQGLEFLIYFQGNSAPDKSGLPSDRFSAERTGGSVSTLTIQRTQQEDSAVYLCASSLTAPGRTQYFGPGTRLTVL.

This chain connects TRBV5-1 to TRBJ2-7, with TRBD1 matching 7 bases. Per germline, CDR1 SGHRS and CDR2 YFSETQ. J lost 2 bases, V lost 4 bases, and 6 bases had no gene match. The CDR3 extends over 14 amino acids. CDR3 sequence: CASSLRTGPYEQYF. The CDR3 coding sequence is TGCGCCAGCAGCCTCCGGACAGGCCCCTACGAGCAGTACTTC.

This chain links TRBV29-1 with TRBJ1-4; no reliable D call. This CDR3 has 14 amino acids. V was shortened by 4 bases and J by 0 bases, with 9 bases between the two germline ends. Germline CDR1 reads SQVTM; CDR2 reads ANQGSEA. In nucleotides, the CDR3 is TGCAGCGTTGGCCCGGGTGCAACTAATGAAAAACTGTTTTTT. It translates to CSVGPGATNEKLFF.

This chain connects TRBV5-6 to TRBJ1-2; D gene ambiguous. This CDR3 region has 14 residues. Germline values: CDR1 SGHDT, CDR2 YYEEEE. V was clipped by 4 bases and J by 3 bases, with 13 bases between them. The CDR3 sequence is CASSALGPHYGYTF. DNA for the CDR3: TGTGCCAGCAGCGCGCTAGGCCCGCACTATGGCTACACCTTC. The full variable domain, its missing parts supplied by reference TRBV5-6 and TRBJ1-2, is DAGVTQSPTHLIKTRGQQVTLRCSPKSGHDTVSWYQQALGQGPQFIFQYYEEEERQRGNFPDRFSGHQFPNYSSELNVNALLLGDSALYLCASSALGPHYGYTFGSGTRLTVV.